This T cell receptor beta chain was found in a study of cytomegalovirus exposure and HLA in healthy donors. Study-wide findings and caveats: Clonal expansion, a later analysis showed, was greater in HLA-associated TCR beta chains than in equally common others. Earlier analysis yielded a pattern in which most TCR beta V segments were productive about 90% or about 30% of the time.

Losses at the gene ends were 4 bases for V and 7 bases for J; bases not matched to a gene: 2. Germline values: CDR1 MNHEY, CDR2 SMNVEV (reference sequence). The length of the CDR3 is 12 residues. Only a few counts were recorded for this clone. Its matching antigen is unknown. It was with 60 Vbeta and 13 Jbeta primers that the PCR ran. The table came from immunoSEQ multiplex PCR; TCRdb's copy has only in-frame clones and leaves some out. The table includes around 130,000 clones, 65% to 90% detected once. The TCR sequence derives from a man in his fifties in good health and CMV-seronegative. What was sequenced was PBMCs. The chain is built from TRBV27 and TRBJ1-2; TRBD1 matches 8 bases. This CDR3 reads CASSSTGAGYTF. In nucleotides, the CDR3 is TGTGCCAGCAGTTCGACAGGGGCTGGCTACACCTTC.